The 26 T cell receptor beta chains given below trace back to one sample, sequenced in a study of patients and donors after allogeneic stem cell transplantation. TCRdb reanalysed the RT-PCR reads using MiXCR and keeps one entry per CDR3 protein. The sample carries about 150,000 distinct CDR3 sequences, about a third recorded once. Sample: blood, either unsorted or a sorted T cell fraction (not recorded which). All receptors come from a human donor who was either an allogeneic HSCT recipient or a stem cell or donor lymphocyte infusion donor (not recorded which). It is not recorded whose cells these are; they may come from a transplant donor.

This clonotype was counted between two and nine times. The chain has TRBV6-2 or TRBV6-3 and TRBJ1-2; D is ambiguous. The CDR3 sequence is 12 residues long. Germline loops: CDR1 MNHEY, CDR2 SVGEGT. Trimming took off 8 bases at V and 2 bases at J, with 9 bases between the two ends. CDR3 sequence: CASSPGNYGYTF. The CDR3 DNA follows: TGTGCCAGCTCGCCGGGGAACTATGGCTACACCTTC.

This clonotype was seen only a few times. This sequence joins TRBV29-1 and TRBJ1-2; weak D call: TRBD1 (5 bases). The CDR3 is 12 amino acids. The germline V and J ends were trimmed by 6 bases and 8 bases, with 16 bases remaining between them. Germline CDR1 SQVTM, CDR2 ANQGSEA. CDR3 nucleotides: TGCAGCGTCCGCGAAACCGGGGGAGGCTACACCTTC. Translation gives CSVRETGGGYTF.

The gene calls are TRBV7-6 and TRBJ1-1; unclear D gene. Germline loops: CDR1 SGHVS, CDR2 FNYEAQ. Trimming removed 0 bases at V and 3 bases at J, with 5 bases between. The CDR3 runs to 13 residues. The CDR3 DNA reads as TGTGCCAGCAGCTTAGCGAAGGACACTGAAGCTTTCTTT. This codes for CASSLAKDTEAFF.

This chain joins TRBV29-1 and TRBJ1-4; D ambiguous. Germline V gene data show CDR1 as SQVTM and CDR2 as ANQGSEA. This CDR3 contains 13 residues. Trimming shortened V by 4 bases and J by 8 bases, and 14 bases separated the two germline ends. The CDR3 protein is CSVVGPAGEKLFF. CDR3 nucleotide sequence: TGCAGCGTTGTTGGTCCTGCGGGGGAAAAACTGTTTTTT.

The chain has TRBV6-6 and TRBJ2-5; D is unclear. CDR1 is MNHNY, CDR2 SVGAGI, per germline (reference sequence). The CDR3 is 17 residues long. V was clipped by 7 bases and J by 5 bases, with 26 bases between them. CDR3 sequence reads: CASTYNPIRLPLETQYF. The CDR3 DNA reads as TGTGCCAGCACCTACAACCCGATCCGGCTGCCGCTCGAGACCCAGTACTTC.

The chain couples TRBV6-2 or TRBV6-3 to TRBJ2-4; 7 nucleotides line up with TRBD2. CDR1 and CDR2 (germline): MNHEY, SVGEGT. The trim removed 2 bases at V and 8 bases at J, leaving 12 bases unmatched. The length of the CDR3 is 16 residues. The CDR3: CASSYGGGILVDIQYF. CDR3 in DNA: TGTGCCAGCAGTTACGGGGGAGGGATTCTGGTGGACATTCAGTACTTC.

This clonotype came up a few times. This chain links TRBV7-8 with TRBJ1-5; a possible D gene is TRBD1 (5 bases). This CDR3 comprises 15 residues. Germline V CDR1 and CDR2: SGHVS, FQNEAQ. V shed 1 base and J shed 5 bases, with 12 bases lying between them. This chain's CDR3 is CASSLDGGSDQPQHF. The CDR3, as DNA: TGTGCCAGCAGCTTAGATGGGGGGTCGGATCAGCCCCAGCATTTT.

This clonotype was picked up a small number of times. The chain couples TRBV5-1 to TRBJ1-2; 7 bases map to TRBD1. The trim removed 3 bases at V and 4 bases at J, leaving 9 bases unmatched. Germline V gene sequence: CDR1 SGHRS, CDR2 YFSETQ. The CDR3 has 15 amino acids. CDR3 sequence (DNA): TGCGCCAGCAGCTCATACCGGGACAGTACCTATGGCTACACCTTC. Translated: CASSSYRDSTYGYTF.

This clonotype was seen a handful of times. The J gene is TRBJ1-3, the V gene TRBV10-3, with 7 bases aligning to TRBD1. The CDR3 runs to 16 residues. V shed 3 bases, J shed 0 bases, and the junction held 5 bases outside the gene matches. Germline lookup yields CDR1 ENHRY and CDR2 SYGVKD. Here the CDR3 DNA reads TGTGCCATCAGTGACGGACAGGACCACTCTGGAAACACCATATATTTT. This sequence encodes CAISDGQDHSGNTIYF.

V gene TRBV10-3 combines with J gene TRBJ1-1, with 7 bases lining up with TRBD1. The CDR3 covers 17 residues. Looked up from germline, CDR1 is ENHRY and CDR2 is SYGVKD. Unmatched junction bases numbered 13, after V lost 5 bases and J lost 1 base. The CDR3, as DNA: TGTGCCATCAGTTCCAATCACAGGGGCCGTGCGAACACTGAAGCTTTCTTT. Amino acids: CAISSNHRGRANTEAFF.

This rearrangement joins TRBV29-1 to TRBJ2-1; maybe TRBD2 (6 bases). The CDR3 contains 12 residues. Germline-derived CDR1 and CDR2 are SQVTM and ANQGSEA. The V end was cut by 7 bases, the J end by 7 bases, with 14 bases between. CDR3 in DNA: TGCAGCGGGTCGGGGGAAAGGAATGAGCAGTTCTTC. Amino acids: CSGSGERNEQFF.

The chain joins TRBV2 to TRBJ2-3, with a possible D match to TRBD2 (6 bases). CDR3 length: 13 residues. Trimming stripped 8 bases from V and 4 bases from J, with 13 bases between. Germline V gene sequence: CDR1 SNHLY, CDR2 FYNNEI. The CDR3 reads CASSEGNADTQYF. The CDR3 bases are TGTGCCAGCTCGGAGGGCAATGCAGATACGCAGTATTTT.

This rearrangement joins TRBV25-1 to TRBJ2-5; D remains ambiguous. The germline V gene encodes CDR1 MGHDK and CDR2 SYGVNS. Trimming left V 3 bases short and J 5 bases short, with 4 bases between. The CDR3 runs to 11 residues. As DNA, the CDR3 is TGTGCCAGCAGTGACGTGGAGACCCAGTACTTC. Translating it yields CASSDVETQYF. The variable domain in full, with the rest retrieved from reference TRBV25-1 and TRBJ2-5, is EADIYQTPRYLVIGTGKKITLECSQTMGHDKMYWYQQDPGMELHLIHYSYGVNSTEKGDLSSESTVSRIRTEHFPLTLESARPSHTSQYLCASSDVETQYFGPGTRLLVL.

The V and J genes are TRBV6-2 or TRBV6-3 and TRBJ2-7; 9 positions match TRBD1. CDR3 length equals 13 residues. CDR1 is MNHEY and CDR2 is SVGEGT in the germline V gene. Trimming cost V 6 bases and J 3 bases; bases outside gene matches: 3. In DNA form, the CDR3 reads TGTGCCAGCAGCCGGACAGGGGACTACGAGCAGTACTTC. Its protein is CASSRTGDYEQYF.

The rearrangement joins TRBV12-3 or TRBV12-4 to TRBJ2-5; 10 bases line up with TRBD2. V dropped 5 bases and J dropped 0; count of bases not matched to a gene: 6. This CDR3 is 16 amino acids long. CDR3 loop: CASSPGSGGYQETQYF. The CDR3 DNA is TGTGCCAGCAGTCCCGGTAGCGGGGGGTACCAAGAGACCCAGTACTTC.

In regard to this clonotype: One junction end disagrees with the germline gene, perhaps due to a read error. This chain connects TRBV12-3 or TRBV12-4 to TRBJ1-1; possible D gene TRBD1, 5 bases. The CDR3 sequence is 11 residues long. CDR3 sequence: CASSADTESFF. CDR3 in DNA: TGTGCCAGCAGTGCGGACACTGAATCTTTCTTT.

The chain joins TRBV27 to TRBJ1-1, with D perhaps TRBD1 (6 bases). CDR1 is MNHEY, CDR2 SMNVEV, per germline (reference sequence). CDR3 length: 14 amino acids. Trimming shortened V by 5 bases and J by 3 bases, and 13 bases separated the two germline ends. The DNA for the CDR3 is TGTGCCAGCAGTGTCCACAGGGTTGACACTGAAGCTTTCTTT. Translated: CASSVHRVDTEAFF.

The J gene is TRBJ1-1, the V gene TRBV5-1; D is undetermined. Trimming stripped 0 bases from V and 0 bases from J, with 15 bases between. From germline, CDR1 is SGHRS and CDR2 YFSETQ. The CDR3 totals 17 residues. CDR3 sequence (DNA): TGCGCCAGCAGCTTGGGTTTTGGACTGGGTGTGAACACTGAAGCTTTCTTT. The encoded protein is CASSLGFGLGVNTEAFF.

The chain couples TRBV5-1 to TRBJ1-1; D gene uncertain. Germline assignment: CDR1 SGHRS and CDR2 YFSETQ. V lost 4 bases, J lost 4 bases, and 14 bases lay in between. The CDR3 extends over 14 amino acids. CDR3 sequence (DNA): TGCGCCAGCAGCCCCATATGGGAGGGCACTGAAGCTTTCTTT. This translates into CASSPIWEGTEAFF.

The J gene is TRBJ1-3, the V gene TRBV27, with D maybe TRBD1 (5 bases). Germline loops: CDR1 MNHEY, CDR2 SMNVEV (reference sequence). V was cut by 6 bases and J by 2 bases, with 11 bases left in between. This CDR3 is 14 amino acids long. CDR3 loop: CASRKGAPGNTIYF. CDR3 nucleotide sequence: TGTGCCAGCAGGAAAGGGGCGCCTGGAAACACCATATATTTT.

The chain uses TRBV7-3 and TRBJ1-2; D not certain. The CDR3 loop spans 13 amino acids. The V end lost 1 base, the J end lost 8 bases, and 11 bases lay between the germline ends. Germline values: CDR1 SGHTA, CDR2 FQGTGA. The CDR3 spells CASSLRLSRGYTF. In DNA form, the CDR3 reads TGTGCCAGCAGCTTAAGGTTGTCGAGAGGCTACACCTTC. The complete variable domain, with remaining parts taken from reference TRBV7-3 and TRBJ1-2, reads GAGVSQTPSNKVTEKGKYVELRCDPISGHTALYWYRQSLGQGPEFLIYFQGTGAADDSGLPNDRFFAVRPEGSVSTLKIQRTERGDSAVYLCASSLRLSRGYTFGSGTRLTVV.

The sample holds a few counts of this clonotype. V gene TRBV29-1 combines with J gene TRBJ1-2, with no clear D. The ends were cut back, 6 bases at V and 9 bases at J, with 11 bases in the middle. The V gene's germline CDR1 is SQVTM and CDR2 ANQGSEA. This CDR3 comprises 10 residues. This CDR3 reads CSVGSDRYTF. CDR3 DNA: TGCAGCGTAGGGTCCGACCGCTACACCTTC.

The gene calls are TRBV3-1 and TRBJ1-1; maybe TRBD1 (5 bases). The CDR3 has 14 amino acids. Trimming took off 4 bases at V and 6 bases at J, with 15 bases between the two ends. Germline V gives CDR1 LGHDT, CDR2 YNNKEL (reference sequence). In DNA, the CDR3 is TGTGCCAGCAGCCCGTTTGACAGCCGATCTGAAGCTTTCTTT. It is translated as CASSPFDSRSEAFF. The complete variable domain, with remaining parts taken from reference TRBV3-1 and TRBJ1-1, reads DTAVSQTPKYLVTQMGNDKSIKCEQNLGHDTMYWYKQDSKKFLKIMFSYNNKELIINETVPNRFSPKSPDKAHLNLHINSLELGDSAVYFCASSPFDSRSEAFFGQGTRLTVV.

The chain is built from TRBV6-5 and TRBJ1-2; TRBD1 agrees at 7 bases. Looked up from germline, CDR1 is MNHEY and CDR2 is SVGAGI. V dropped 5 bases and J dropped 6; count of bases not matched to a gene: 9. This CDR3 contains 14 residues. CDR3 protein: CASSRLGGANGYTF. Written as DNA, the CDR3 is TGTGCCAGCAGTCGCTTAGGGGGCGCGAATGGCTACACCTTC.

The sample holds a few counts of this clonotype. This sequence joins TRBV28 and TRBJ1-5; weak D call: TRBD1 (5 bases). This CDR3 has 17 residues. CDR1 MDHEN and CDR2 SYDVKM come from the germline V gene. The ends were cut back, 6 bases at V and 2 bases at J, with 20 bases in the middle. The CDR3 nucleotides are TGTGCCAGCAGGTTAGGGGCAGGGATGTATGGCAATCAGCCCCAGCATTTT. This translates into CASRLGAGMYGNQPQHF.

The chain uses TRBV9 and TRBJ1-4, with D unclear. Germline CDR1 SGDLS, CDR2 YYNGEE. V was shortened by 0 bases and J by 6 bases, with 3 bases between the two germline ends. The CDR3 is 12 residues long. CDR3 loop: CASSVGDEKLFF. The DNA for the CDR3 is TGTGCCAGCAGCGTAGGGGATGAAAAACTGTTTTTT.